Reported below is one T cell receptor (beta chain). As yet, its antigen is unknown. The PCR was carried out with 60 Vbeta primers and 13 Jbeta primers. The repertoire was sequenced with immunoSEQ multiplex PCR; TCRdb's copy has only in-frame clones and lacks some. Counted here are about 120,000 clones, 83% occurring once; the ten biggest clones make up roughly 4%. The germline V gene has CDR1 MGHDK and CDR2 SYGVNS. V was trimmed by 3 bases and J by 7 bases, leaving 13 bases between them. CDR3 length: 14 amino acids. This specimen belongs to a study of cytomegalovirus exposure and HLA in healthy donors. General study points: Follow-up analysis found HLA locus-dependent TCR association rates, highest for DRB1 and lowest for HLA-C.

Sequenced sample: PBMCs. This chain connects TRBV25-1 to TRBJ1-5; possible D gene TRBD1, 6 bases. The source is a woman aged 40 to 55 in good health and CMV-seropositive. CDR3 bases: TGTGCCAGCAGTGATGGGGGGGCAGGGCAGCCCCAGCATTTT. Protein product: CASSDGGAGQPQHF. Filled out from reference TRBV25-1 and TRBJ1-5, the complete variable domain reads EADIYQTPRYLVIGTGKKITLECSQTMGHDKMYWYQQDPGMELHLIHYSYGVNSTEKGDLSSESTVSRIRTEHFPLTLESARPSHTSQYLCASSDGGAGQPQHFGDGTRLSIL.